The entry below describes one T cell receptor beta chain. What it binds is not known. CDR3 length: 16 residues. V lost 0 bases, J lost 3 bases, and 11 bases lay in between. Germline CDR1 reads LGHNA; CDR2 reads YNFKEQ. This specimen comes from a study of post-analysis software for immune sequencing data. Regarding the study as a whole: When patients were compared with controls, 4 or 5 TRBV segments were more frequent, TRBV5-6, TRBV5-1 and TRBV20-1 among them. Samples from a shared batch, those prepared together, strongly co-clustered by F measure.

Unique-molecular-identifier-tagged TCR beta cDNA libraries were used. TCRdb processed the PCR reads anew with MiXCR; each CDR3 protein has one entry. The sample has approximately 570,000 distinct CDR3 sequences, around 47% seen once. J is TRBJ1-4 and V is TRBV4-2, with TRBD1 as a possible D gene (5 bases). This TCR was sampled from a girl aged 10 to 17 with multiple sclerosis. Sequenced input: blood. This CDR3 is CASSQEWGTSNEKLFF. The CDR3, as DNA: TGTGCCAGCAGCCAAGAATGGGGCACCTCTAATGAAAAACTGTTTTTT.